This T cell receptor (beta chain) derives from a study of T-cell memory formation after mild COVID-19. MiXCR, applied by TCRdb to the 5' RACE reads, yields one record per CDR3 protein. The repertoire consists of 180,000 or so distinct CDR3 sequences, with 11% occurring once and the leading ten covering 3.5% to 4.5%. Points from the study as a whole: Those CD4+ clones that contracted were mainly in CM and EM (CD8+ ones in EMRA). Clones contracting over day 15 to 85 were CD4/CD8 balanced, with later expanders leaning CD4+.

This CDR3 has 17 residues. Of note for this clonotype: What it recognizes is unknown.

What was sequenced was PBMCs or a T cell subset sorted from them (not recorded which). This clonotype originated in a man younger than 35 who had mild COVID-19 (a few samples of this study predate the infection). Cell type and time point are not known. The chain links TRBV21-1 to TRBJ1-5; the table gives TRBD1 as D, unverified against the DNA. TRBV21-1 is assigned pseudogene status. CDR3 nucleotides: TGTGCCAGCACCCCCCCTCCTAGTCGTGAGCAAATTCAGCCCCAGCATTTT. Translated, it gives CASTPPPSREQIQPQHF.